The 3 T cell receptor beta chains below were found in one sample sequenced in a study of T cells in Graves' hyperthyroidism and ophthalmopathy. Amplification targeted TCR beta CDR3 regions from RNA transcripts. HTBI primers were the set used in a first-round RT-PCR of the TCR CDR3. TCRdb passed the multiplex PCR reads through MiXCR, listing each CDR3 protein once. Of over 700,000 distinct CDR3 sequences listed, around 40% were seen once; the top ten hold around a third. The specimen sequenced was blood. Receptors were obtained from a middle-aged woman with Graves' hyperthyroidism.

This clonotype has a count of ten or more. The rearrangement uses TRBV13 and TRBJ1-1; weak D call: TRBD1 (5 bases). V was cut by 3 bases and J by 8 bases, with 10 bases left in between. This CDR3 contains 12 residues. Per the germline V gene, CDR1 is PRHDT and CDR2 is FYEKMQ (reference sequence). The CDR3 nucleotides are TGTGCCAGCAGCTTCCCGGGACGCGAAGCTTTCTTT. This translates into CASSFPGREAFF.

This clonotype was detected a few times. This chain uses TRBV7-9 with TRBJ1-2; a weak D match, TRBD1 (5 bases). Germline V gene lookup returns CDR1 SEHNR and CDR2 FQNEAQ (reference sequence). V was cut by 2 bases and J by 4 bases, with 14 bases left in between. The CDR3 is made up of 15 amino acids. The CDR3 loop reads CASSLTSRVVYGYTF. CDR3 coding DNA: TGTGCCAGCAGCTTAACCTCCAGGGTGGTCTATGGCTACACCTTC.

V usage is TRBV20-1 and J usage is TRBJ2-7; a possible D gene is TRBD2 (6 bases). V was shortened by 6 bases and J by 5 bases, with 17 bases between the two germline ends. Germline values: CDR1 DFQATT, CDR2 SNEGSKA (reference sequence). CDR3 size: 13 residues. CDR3 DNA sequence: TGCAGTGCCAGCAGGAGGGACCAGGACGAGCAGTACTTC. Amino acids: CSASRRDQDEQYF.